The 20 T cell receptor beta chains listed next were all sequenced from one sample in a study of blood T cell repertoires in COVID-19. Profiled with immunoSEQ multiplex PCR; TCRdb holds only in-frame clones, not every one. The table records about 180,000 clones, approximately 83% of them present only once. The sample was peripheral blood. The receptor set was obtained from a human donor in a cohort sampled during active COVID-19.

This clone was detected only once. The chain is built from TRBV10-3 and TRBJ2-1; 9 bases agree with TRBD1. Germline-derived CDR1 and CDR2 are ENHRY and SYGVKD. V dropped 3 bases and J dropped 5; count of bases not matched to a gene: 5. CDR3 size: 15 residues. CDR3 in DNA: TGTGCCATCAGTGACGGACAGGGGCTTGACAATGAGCAGTTCTTC. Protein: CAISDGQGLDNEQFF.

This rearrangement joins TRBV2 to TRBJ1-1; 7 bases are a match to TRBD1. Germline V gene lookup returns CDR1 SNHLY and CDR2 FYNNEI. This CDR3 has 14 amino acids. J gave up 4 bases and V 2 bases, and 4 bases lay outside the gene matches. The chain's CDR3 is CASSEQGVSTEAFF. Written as DNA, the CDR3 is TGTGCCAGCAGTGAACAGGGGGTTAGCACTGAAGCTTTCTTT.

The chain combines TRBV4-3 with TRBJ1-2, with 10 bases identical to TRBD1. This CDR3 is built from 16 residues. V was pared by 1 base and J by 3 bases, with 5 bases of the junction left unmatched. In germline, CDR1 is LGHNA, CDR2 YSLEER. The CDR3 loop is CASSQGRDRGYYGYTF. DNA of the CDR3: TGCGCCAGCAGCCAAGGGCGGGACAGGGGTTACTATGGCTACACCTTC.

The sample holds one count of this clone. The V call is TRBV29-1, the J call TRBJ2-3; 8 positions agree with TRBD2. CDR3 size: 15 residues. Germline CDR1 reads SQVTM; CDR2 reads ANQGSEA. V was clipped by 7 bases and J by 2 bases; unmatched bases: 11. CDR3 nucleotide sequence: TGCAGCGCCTCTATGACTAGCGACTACACAGATACGCAGTATTTT. It codes for CSASMTSDYTDTQYF.

The J gene is TRBJ2-7, the V gene TRBV29-1, with 9 nucleotides matching TRBD2. This CDR3 is 13 amino acids long. CDR1 and CDR2 from the germline V gene are SQVTM and ANQGSEA. The J segment lost 6 bases and the V segment lost 3 bases, leaving 6 bases of the junction unmatched. CDR3 in amino acids: CSVDAGGLREQYF. CDR3 nucleotides: TGCAGCGTTGATGCGGGAGGGCTTCGCGAGCAGTACTTC.

Remarks on this clone: Other DNA sequences in the same sample also yield this CDR3. This sequence joins TRBV28 and TRBJ1-3, with a weak D call TRBD1 (5 bases). Germline V gene lookup returns CDR1 MDHEN and CDR2 SYDVKM. V was pared by 6 bases and J by 3 bases, with 12 bases between. This CDR3 spans 14 amino acids. In DNA form, the CDR3 reads TGTGCCAGCAGCCCCGGAGGGGATGGAAACACCATATATTTT. Encoded protein: CASSPGGDGNTIYF.

The chain combines TRBV7-2 with TRBJ1-2; a possible D gene is TRBD1 (5 bases). The germline gives CDR1 SGHTA, CDR2 FQGNSA. Trimming left V 5 bases short and J 1 base short, with 14 bases between. CDR3 length: 15 amino acids. The CDR3: CASSADGTHNYGYTF. The DNA of the CDR3 is TGTGCCAGCAGCGCCGACGGGACTCATAACTATGGCTACACCTTC.

The rearrangement links TRBV20-1 to TRBJ2-5, with D possibly matching TRBD1 (6 bases). The V gene lost 3 bases and the J gene lost 4 bases, with 15 bases spanning the gap. This CDR3 is 14 amino acids long. Germline loops: CDR1 DFQATT, CDR2 SNEGSKA (reference sequence). The CDR3 DNA sequence: TGCAGTGCTAGTACAGGGACGGTCGGAGAGACCCAGTACTTC. Residues: CSASTGTVGETQYF.

There are a few counts of this clone. The J gene is TRBJ2-7, the V gene TRBV7-9; 8 nucleotides agree with TRBD1. There are 13 residues in the CDR3. V dropped 3 bases and J dropped 3; count of bases not matched to a gene: 1. Germline V gene lookup returns CDR1 SEHNR and CDR2 FQNEAQ (reference sequence). The CDR3 sequence: CASSFRGLYEQYF. The CDR3, as DNA: TGTGCCAGCAGCTTCAGGGGGCTCTACGAGCAGTACTTC.

This chain joins TRBV6-5 and TRBJ1-2; 10 nucleotides align to TRBD1. Germline assignment: CDR1 MNHEY and CDR2 SVGAGI. The CDR3 consists of 16 residues. V was pared by 4 bases and J by 4 bases, with 9 bases of the junction left unmatched. The CDR3 DNA reads as TGTGCCAGCAGTTCAGACAGGGGGCGGGTGAGCTATGGCTACACCTTC. As protein: CASSSDRGRVSYGYTF.

The genes are TRBV12-5 and TRBJ2-2; maybe TRBD1 (5 bases). Germline V gene data show CDR1 as LGHNT and CDR2 as FRNRAP. V lost 6 bases and J lost 6, with 8 bases in between. CDR3 size: 12 residues. DNA for the CDR3: TGTGCTAGTGGCCCAGGGTCCGGGGAGCTGTTTTTT. Translation gives CASGPGSGELFF.

This rearrangement joins TRBV27 to TRBJ2-7; 7 bases fit TRBD2. The V segment lost 6 bases and the J segment 2 bases; nucleotides outside the gene matches: 10. Germline values: CDR1 MNHEY, CDR2 SMNVEV (reference sequence). The CDR3 covers 15 residues. CDR3 sequence: CASSPRAGEAYEQYF. The CDR3 region has the DNA TGTGCCAGCAGCCCGCGTGCGGGAGAAGCCTACGAGCAGTACTTC.

This chain joins TRBV6-1 and TRBJ2-1, with TRBD2 matching 11 bases. Germline trimming cut 4 bases from V and 0 bases from J; bases unmatched to any gene: 2. Germline assignment: CDR1 MNHNS and CDR2 SASEGT. CDR3 length: 16 residues. The CDR3 protein is CASSGSGRASYNEQFF. CDR3 nucleotides: TGTGCCAGCAGTGGTAGCGGGAGGGCCTCCTACAATGAGCAGTTCTTC.

The chain uses TRBV10-1 and TRBJ2-7; unclear D gene. This CDR3 spans 14 amino acids. Trimming took 5 bases from V and 1 from J, leaving 12 bases between them. Germline CDR1 WNHNN, CDR2 SYGVQD (reference sequence). The CDR3 is CASSPGTGSYEQYF. CDR3 DNA: TGCGCCAGCAGTCCCGGCACGGGTTCCTACGAGCAGTACTTC.

The chain has TRBV6-5 and TRBJ1-2; D remains unclear. With 4 bases removed from V and 5 bases from J, the gap between germline ends came to 11 bases. Germline CDR1 is MNHEY and CDR2 is SVGAGI. CDR3 length: 13 amino acids. CDR3 protein: CASSSGSGYGYTF. The CDR3 nucleotides read TGTGCCAGCAGTTCTGGATCGGGATATGGCTACACCTTC.

The chain has TRBV6-6 and TRBJ2-7, with 8 bases identical to TRBD1. Trimming cost V 7 bases and J 2 bases; bases outside gene matches: 10. This CDR3 has 15 amino acids. The germline CDR1 and CDR2 sequences are MNHNY and SVGAGI (reference sequence). CDR3 nucleotides: TGTGCCAGCAATCCGCGACAGGGGAGCGCCTACGAGCAGTACTTC. This gives the protein CASNPRQGSAYEQYF.

The genes are TRBV19 and TRBJ2-7, with D maybe TRBD2 (6 bases). Trimming stripped 7 bases from V and 0 bases from J, with 10 bases between. This CDR3 is built from 13 residues. Germline loops: CDR1 LNHDA, CDR2 SQIVND (reference sequence). CDR3 protein: CASNAGSSYEQYF. For the CDR3, the DNA is TGTGCCAGTAACGCCGGGAGCTCCTACGAGCAGTACTTC.

V and J are TRBV6-5 and TRBJ2-5, with TRBD2 as a possible D gene (6 bases). This CDR3 comprises 13 residues. The V and J ends lost 7 bases and 5 bases respectively, with 14 bases between them. Germline V gives CDR1 MNHEY, CDR2 SVGAGI. The CDR3 sequence is CASMRDGVETQYF. In nucleotides, the CDR3 is TGTGCCAGCATGCGGGATGGTGTGGAGACCCAGTACTTC.

J is TRBJ1-6 and V is TRBV19; 9 bases map to TRBD1. CDR3 length equals 14 residues. Trimming cost V 4 bases and J 6 bases; bases outside gene matches: 1. The germline CDR1 and CDR2 sequences are LNHDA and SQIVND (reference sequence). CDR3 sequence: CASSRGQGNSPLHF. In nucleotides, the CDR3 is TGTGCCAGTAGTAGGGGACAGGGTAATTCACCCCTCCACTTT.

The chain carries TRBV18 and TRBJ2-2; D is uncertain. Trimming took 6 bases from V and 5 from J, leaving 4 bases between them. The CDR3 runs to 11 residues. Germline loops: CDR1 KGHSH, CDR2 LQKENI. The CDR3: CASSSTGELFF. The CDR3, as DNA: TGTGCCAGCTCTTCTACCGGGGAGCTGTTTTTT.